The 10 T cell receptor beta chains presented below share a single source sample, sequenced in a study of blood T cell repertoires in COVID-19. Produced via immunoSEQ multiplex PCR; TCRdb's table is partial and in-frame only. The table has around 57,000 clones, 85% to 95% seen once. The source material was peripheral blood. The receptors were gathered from a man aged 50 to 59 with acute or convalescent COVID-19.

This clone was seen only once. This rearrangement joins TRBV14 to TRBJ2-2, with a weak D call TRBD1 (6 bases). The CDR3 is 16 residues long. Germline V gives CDR1 SGHDN, CDR2 FVKESK. V was pared by 0 bases and J by 3 bases, with 11 bases between. The CDR3 DNA reads as TGTGCCAGCAGCCAAGATTCAGGGGATCACACCGGGGAGCTGTTTTTT. This codes for CASSQDSGDHTGELFF.

The V and J genes are TRBV7-9 and TRBJ2-1; TRBD1 matches at 9 bases. V dropped 1 base and J dropped 5; count of bases not matched to a gene: 0. Germline loops: CDR1 SEHNR, CDR2 FQNEAQ (reference sequence). The CDR3 loop spans 14 amino acids. The CDR3 DNA is TGTGCCAGCAGCTTAGACAGGGGGCACAATGAGCAGTTCTTC. It yields the protein CASSLDRGHNEQFF.

The gene calls are TRBV11-3 and TRBJ2-6; D is possibly TRBD1 (5 bases). CDR3 length: 15 residues. Trimming removed 5 bases at V and 2 bases at J, with 10 bases between. Germline V gene lookup returns CDR1 SGHNT and CDR2 YENEEA. The CDR3 protein is CASSRTITGANVLTF. In DNA form, the CDR3 reads TGTGCCAGCAGCCGGACAATAACTGGGGCCAACGTCCTGACTTTC. Combining the CDR3 with reference TRBV11-3 and TRBJ2-6 gives the whole variable domain EAGVVQSPRYKIIEKKQPVAFWCNPISGHNTLYWYLQNLGQGPELLIRYENEEAVDDSQLPKDRFSAERLKGVDSTLKIQPAELGDSAVYLCASSRTITGANVLTFGAGSRLTVL.

The chain uses TRBV10-2 and TRBJ2-5; tentative D call: TRBD1 (6 bases). The CDR3 is 13 amino acids. Germline CDR1 and CDR2: WSHSY and SAAADI. The V gene lost 6 bases and the J gene lost 0 bases, with 8 bases spanning the gap. The CDR3 protein is CASSRDNQETQYF. CDR3 nucleotide sequence: TGCGCCAGCAGCCGGGACAACCAAGAGACCCAGTACTTC.

The sample holds one count of this clone. The chain couples TRBV5-6 to TRBJ2-3, with a weak D call TRBD2 (5 bases). Trimming stripped 0 bases from V and 8 bases from J, with 10 bases between. Germline assignment: CDR1 SGHDT and CDR2 YYEEEE. This CDR3 is 13 amino acids long. CDR3 sequence: CASSLVEGITQYF. CDR3 coding DNA: TGTGCCAGCAGCTTGGTAGAGGGAATTACGCAGTATTTT.

This chain joins TRBV25-1 and TRBJ2-7, with 9 bases identical to TRBD1. J lost 4 bases, V lost 4 bases, and 2 bases had no gene match. Germline V CDR1 and CDR2: MGHDK, SYGVNS. The CDR3 has 13 amino acids. The CDR3 DNA follows: TGTGCCAGCAGTGCGGGACAGGGATACGAGCAGTACTTC. The encoded protein is CASSAGQGYEQYF.

The chain joins TRBV9 to TRBJ2-1, with 9 bases fitting TRBD1. V lost 0 bases, J lost 10 bases, and 5 bases stayed unmatched. There are 14 residues in the CDR3. From germline, CDR1 is SGDLS and CDR2 YYNGEE. This CDR3 is CASSVGDRVEEQFF. The CDR3 nucleotides read TGTGCCAGCAGCGTAGGGGACAGGGTGGAGGAGCAGTTCTTC.

This rearrangement joins TRBV5-4 to TRBJ1-2; 9 bases are shared with TRBD1. The J segment lost 8 bases and the V segment lost 3 bases, leaving 11 bases of the junction unmatched. This CDR3 spans 15 amino acids. The V gene's germline CDR1 is SGHNT and CDR2 YYREEE (reference sequence). The CDR3 loop reads CASSSSTGTGWGYTF. DNA of the CDR3: TGTGCCAGCAGCTCCTCAACCGGGACAGGGTGGGGCTACACCTTC.

This chain joins TRBV29-1 and TRBJ1-2, with 10 bases aligning to TRBD1. With V trimmed by 3 bases and J by 5 bases, 6 bases remained unmatched. CDR3 length: 14 amino acids. The germline gives CDR1 SQVTM, CDR2 ANQGSEA. The CDR3 sequence is CSVEPGQGSYGYTF. CDR3 nucleotide sequence: TGCAGCGTTGAGCCGGGACAGGGGTCATATGGCTACACCTTC.

A single count supports this clone. The chain has TRBV12-5 and TRBJ2-3, with 7 bases that match TRBD1. V was clipped by 1 base and J by 0 bases; unmatched bases: 1. The length of the CDR3 is 15 residues. Germline-derived CDR1 and CDR2 are LGHNT and FRNRAP. CDR3 coding DNA: TGTGCTAGTGGTTTGGGGGACAGAAGCACAGATACGCAGTATTTT. As protein: CASGLGDRSTDTQYF.